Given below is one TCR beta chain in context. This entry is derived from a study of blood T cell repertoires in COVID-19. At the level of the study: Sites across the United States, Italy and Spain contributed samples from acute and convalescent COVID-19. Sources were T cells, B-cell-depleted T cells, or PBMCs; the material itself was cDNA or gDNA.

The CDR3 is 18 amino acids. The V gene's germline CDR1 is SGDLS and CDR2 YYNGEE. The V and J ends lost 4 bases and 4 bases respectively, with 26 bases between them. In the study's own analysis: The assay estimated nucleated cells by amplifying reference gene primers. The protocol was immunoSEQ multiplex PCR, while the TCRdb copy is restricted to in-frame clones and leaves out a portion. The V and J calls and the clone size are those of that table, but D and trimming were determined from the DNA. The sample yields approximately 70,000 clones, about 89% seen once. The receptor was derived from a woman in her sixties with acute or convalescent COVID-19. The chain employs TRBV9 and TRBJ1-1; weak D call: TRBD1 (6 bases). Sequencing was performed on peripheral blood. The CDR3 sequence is CASSPSTRGEGKSTEAFF. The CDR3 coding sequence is TGTGCCAGCAGCCCATCGACTAGGGGGGAGGGAAAAAGCACTGAAGCTTTCTTT.